This note documents a single T cell receptor beta chain sequence. This clonotype was seen many times. This receptor's antigen is unknown. Base qualities were left out, and no much larger clone turns up one base away. The data are from a study of T cell repertoires in cytomegalovirus infection (dated by TCRdb to the late 2010s). Turning to the overall study: Donor HLA type was relevant to the analysis, because carriage of CMV infection together with the matching HLA type was indicated by public TCR beta signatures. The investigation overall reported the following: The ex vivo response was dominated by HLA-C-restricted CMV-specific TCR beta clonotypes, and the single most frequent clonotype in two of eight donors was supplied by these HLA-C-restricted clonotypes. Carriers of CMV infection plus the relevant HLA type were discriminated by the cumulative frequency of public TCR beta family members in the study cohort and in an independent roughly 400-donor cohort.

The run used an Illumina HiSeq 1500. The raw public data were reprocessed by TCRdb itself: fastp quality trimming at Q25, MiXCR clonotype calling, in-frame beta chains only. Rows are combined by CDR3 protein, so each entry shows the most common genes and DNA. Within this sample are hundreds of thousands of distinct CDR3 sequences, with 25% to 40% of them counted one time only. Clones ranked in the top ten supply about 13% of the sample. CDR1 and CDR2, per the germline V gene, are SGHTA and FQGNSA. Trimmed from V: 5 bases; trimmed from J: 2 bases; junction bases lacking a gene match: 10. Taken from cysteine to phenylalanine, the CDR3 has 16 residues. This entry keeps only the CDR3 DNA: 48 bases, framed from base 1.

The rearrangement combines TRBV7-2 with TRBJ2-3, with 7 bases in between that match TRBD1. The sequenced sample was PBMCs. This clonotype originated in a human donor in good health (CMV status not recorded). Some clones in this sample may be carry-over from other donors' samples. The sequenced DNA: TGTGCCAGCAGCCCCAGTGGACAGGTACTCACAGATACGCAGTATTTT. It codes for CASSPSGQVLTDTQYF.